This T cell receptor beta chain appears in the sequencing data of a study of T cells in Graves' hyperthyroidism and ophthalmopathy. V lost 0 bases, J lost 5 bases, and 7 bases lay in between. Germline CDR1 and CDR2: GTSNPN and SVGIG (reference sequence). The CDR3 totals 13 residues. Investigators excluded patients with uncontrolled infection, other autoimmune disease, pregnancy or lactation. Diagnoses used clinical symptoms, serum thyroxine and TRAb, thyroid ultrasound and orbital computed tomography. It was RNA transcripts that yielded the amplified TCR beta CDR3 regions. A set of HTBI primers served as the primers for a first-round RT-PCR of the TCR CDR3. TCRdb re-derived calls from the multiplex PCR reads in MiXCR, one entry per CDR3 protein. The data hold hundreds of thousands of distinct CDR3 sequences, with about 16% observed a single time. This clonotype was picked up many times. Its antigen is unidentified.

Regarding the study as a whole: Researchers found most expanded thyroid clonotypes above 0.001 in blood as well.

The sequence was obtained from a woman aged 60 to 75 with Graves' ophthalmopathy. The sample consisted of blood. The V and J genes are TRBV30 and TRBJ1-4; D ambiguous. The DNA for the CDR3 is TGTGCCTGGAGTGTTGGGGTAAATGAAAAACTGTTTTTT. As protein: CAWSVGVNEKLFF.